This T cell receptor beta chain comes out of a study of neurological immune-mediated disorders. This clonotype is classed as medium-sized. Its antigen is unknown. cDNA synthesis was performed by 5'RACE with 10-nucleotide random UMIs. Over 200 million TCR-beta sequences from 15-18 subjects came out of each sequencing run. A single record per CDR3 protein comes from TCRdb applying MiXCR to the 5' RACE reads. The sample has about 19,000 distinct CDR3 sequences; roughly 2.6% are singletons. Overall study results and limits: Sharing of CDR3 amino acid sequences among expanded clones across subjects was absent, suggesting private repertoires in all groups. While HTLV-1-associated myelopathy showed the greatest TCR clonal expansion, multiple sclerosis showed the least, falling below healthy controls.

This CDR3 comprises 16 residues. The V segment lost 5 bases and the J segment 5 bases; nucleotides outside the gene matches: 11. Germline V CDR1 and CDR2: SGHVS, FNYEAQ. This TCR came from a woman under 30 with multiple sclerosis. The chain recombines TRBV7-6 with TRBJ2-7; TRBD1 matches at 11 bases. Sequencing was performed on PBMCs. CDR3 residues: CASSPGQGALDHEQYF. The DNA of the CDR3 is TGTGCCAGCAGCCCCGGACAGGGGGCATTAGATCACGAGCAGTACTTC.